The clone carrying this T cell receptor beta chain was observed a few times. J was trimmed by 4 bases and V by 8 bases; bases with no gene match: 9. The CDR3 is 14 residues long. CDR1 is SNHLY and CDR2 is FYNNEI in the germline V gene. These data are taken from a study of blood T cell repertoires in COVID-19. Method: immunoSEQ multiplex PCR; TCRdb's copy keeps in-frame clones and lacks some. Counted here are about 110,000 clones, approximately 88% occurring once; the ten biggest clones make up 4% to 6%. V usage is TRBV2 and J usage is TRBJ2-7, with 9 bases identical to TRBD1. This TCR was recovered from a man aged 40-50 years with active or convalescent COVID-19. Material: peripheral blood. CDR3 sequence (DNA): TGTGCCAGCCAAGAACAGGGGGCGCGGTACGAGCAGTACTTC. This sequence encodes CASQEQGARYEQYF.